These T cell receptor beta chains were read from a single sample in a study of CD8 T cells in ankylosing spondylitis. A single record per CDR3 protein comes from TCRdb applying MiXCR to the 5' RACE reads. Of approximately 140,000 distinct CDR3 sequences in the sample, 9.3% were seen once. Sequencing was performed on blood, either unsorted or a sorted T cell fraction (not recorded which). The receptors were gathered from a male donor with ankylosing spondylitis or in good health (not recorded which). Both conserved end residues are part of each CDR3. D genes are given only for firm matches. Some rows have no size entry. The others give once, few or many, or a class for an expanded clone.

clone_size,j_call,d_call,v_call,cdr3_nt,cdr3_aa
many,TRBJ1-1,TRBD1,TRBV27,TGTGCCAGCAGTTTAGACCGCCAGGGGGCTGTCACTGAAGCTTTCTTT,CASSLDRQGAVTEAFF
many,TRBJ2-5,-,TRBV5-1,TGCGCCAGCAGCCCGAACGGCAGGGAAGAGACCCAGTACTTC,CASSPNGREETQYF
-,TRBJ2-7,-,TRBV7-8,TGTGCCAGCAGCTTAGGACGCAGGAGCTCCTACGAGCAGTACTTC,CASSLGRRSSYEQYF
few,TRBJ2-3,-,TRBV7-2,TGTGCCAGCAGACTAAGGGGGGCAGATACGCAGTATTTT,CASRLRGADTQYF
many,TRBJ2-3,-,TRBV7-3,TGTGCCAGCAGCTTAACCGGGACCACGATGAGCACAGATACGCAGTATTTT,CASSLTGTTMSTDTQYF
many,TRBJ1-1,-,TRBV7-9,TGTGCCAGCAGCTTAGTGCGACAGGTGAACACTGAAGCTTTCTTT,CASSLVRQVNTEAFF
few,TRBJ2-7,-,TRBV29-1,TGCAGCGTTTTGGTCAGTACTGGCTACGAGCAGTACTTC,CSVLVSTGYEQYF
many,TRBJ2-5,-,TRBV4-3,TGCGCCAGCAGCCAAGACAGGGTCCAAGAGACCCAGTACTTC,CASSQDRVQETQYF
many,TRBJ1-1,-,TRBV7-2,TGTGCCAGCAGCTTAGCGCAAGGGATGTCAGCTTTCTTT,CASSLAQGMSAFF
many,TRBJ1-2,-,TRBV6-5,TGTGCCAGCAGTTATGGGGGGACTTATGGCTACACCTTC,CASSYGGTYGYTF
many,TRBJ2-1,TRBD2,TRBV5-1,TGCGCCAGCAGCTTGGCTAGCGGGGGGTCCTACAATGAGCAGTTCTTC,CASSLASGGSYNEQFF
many,TRBJ2-7,TRBD1,TRBV15,TGTGCCACCAGCAGAGATCACAGGGGGTCCTACGAGCAGTACTTC,CATSRDHRGSYEQYF
many,TRBJ2-1,TRBD1,TRBV20-1,TGCAGTGCTAGAGTGCTCCCGGGACAGGGGACTAGGAATGAGCAGTTCTTC,CSARVLPGQGTRNEQFF
many,TRBJ1-3,-,TRBV20-1,TGCAGTGCTAGAGGGACGGTCGCCTTGGCCAGTGGGAACACCATATATTTT,CSARGTVALASGNTIYF
many,TRBJ2-1,TRBD1,TRBV24-1,TGTGCCACCAGTGATCCGGCAGGGGGTAGGGATGAGCAGTTCTTC,CATSDPAGGRDEQFF
-,TRBJ2-5,-,TRBV7-2,TGTGCCAGCAGCCTCATGGGCAGCGAAGAGACCCAGTACTTC,CASSLMGSEETQYF
-,TRBJ2-2,TRBD1,TRBV28,TGTGCCAGCAGTTTAGAGGGACAGACTCCAAACACCGGGGAGCTGTTTTTT,CASSLEGQTPNTGELFF
many,TRBJ2-5,-,TRBV6-2/TRBV6-3,TGTGCCAGCAGTTACTCGTGGGGTGGAGAGACCCAGTACTTC,CASSYSWGGETQYF
-,TRBJ2-3,TRBD1,TRBV7-6,TGTGCCAGCAGCTTAGGGTTCAGGGGGGATACGCAGTATTTT,CASSLGFRGDTQYF
few,TRBJ2-6,-,TRBV4-3,TGCGCCAGCAGCCAAGAAAGTAGCGCTGGGGCCAACGTCCTGACTTTC,CASSQESSAGANVLTF
many,TRBJ2-7,TRBD2,TRBV30,TGTGCCTGGGGAGGGACTAGCCCCGAGCAGTACTTC,CAWGGTSPEQYF
few,TRBJ2-2,-,TRBV7-9,TGTGCCAGCAGCCAACCAGGCTCACTGGCCACCACCGGGGAGCTGTTTTTT,CASSQPGSLATTGELFF
many,TRBJ2-1,-,TRBV28,TGTGCCAGCAGTCCCCAACCGGGACCCAGGCCAGGTCAGTTCTTC,CASSPQPGPRPGQFF
many,TRBJ2-1,TRBD2,TRBV6-2/TRBV6-3,TGTGCCAGCAGTTACCGGACTAGCGGGCTCAATGAGCAGTTCTTC,CASSYRTSGLNEQFF
few,TRBJ2-7,-,TRBV12-3/TRBV12-4,TGTGCCAGCAGCAAAGGACAGTACGAGCAGTACTTC,CASSKGQYEQYF
many,TRBJ2-1,-,TRBV18,TGTGCCAGCTCACCCCCCGGGGAGCAGTTCTTC,CASSPPGEQFF
few,TRBJ2-7,TRBD1,TRBV19,TGTGCCAGTCGCCCAACTGTGACAGGGAACGAGCAGTACTTC,CASRPTVTGNEQYF
many,TRBJ1-2,-,TRBV4-3,TGCGCCAGCAGCCAAGACGGGGGGTCCTATGGCTACACCTTC,CASSQDGGSYGYTF
many,TRBJ2-7,-,TRBV2,TGTGCCAGCGGTAGCTCCTACGAGCAGTACTTC,CASGSSYEQYF
many,TRBJ2-2,-,TRBV20-1,TGCAGTGCTACAAAACAGACAGGTGTTTCGAAGTACACCGGGGAGCTGTTTTTT,CSATKQTGVSKYTGELFF
-,TRBJ2-1,TRBD1,TRBV27,TGTGCCAGTCGCCTAGACAGGGTTAAGGATGAGCAGTTCTTC,CASRLDRVKDEQFF
many,TRBJ2-3,TRBD2,TRBV12-3/TRBV12-4,TGTGCCAGCAGAAAGCGGGAGATAGCAGATACGCAGTATTTT,CASRKREIADTQYF
many,TRBJ2-3,TRBD1,TRBV12-3/TRBV12-4,TGTGCCAGCAGTCCCCGACAGGGAAGCATGGGTACGCAGTATTTT,CASSPRQGSMGTQYF
-,TRBJ2-7,TRBD1,TRBV6-2/TRBV6-3,TGTGCCAGCAGTTACGTGGGGACAGAGACCTACGAGCAGTACTTC,CASSYVGTETYEQYF
many,TRBJ1-2,-,TRBV20-1,TGCAGTGCTAGAGATTTTGGCGGGGGCAACTATGGCTACACCTTC,CSARDFGGGNYGYTF
many,TRBJ2-3,-,TRBV3-1,TGTGCCAGCAGCCAAAAGGACAGATTGGCGCAGTATTTT,CASSQKDRLAQYF
few,TRBJ2-5,-,TRBV2,TGTGCCAGCAGCTCCGCAGGGTTACCCCAAGAGACCCAGTACTTC,CASSSAGLPQETQYF
-,TRBJ2-7,TRBD2,TRBV3-1,TGTGCCAGCAGCGCCCGAGCGGGACTAGCGGGAGTCGAGCAGTACTTC,CASSARAGLAGVEQYF
many,TRBJ1-1,-,TRBV20-1,TGCAGTGCTAGATCAGGGGCTGGAACTGAAGCTTTCTTT,CSARSGAGTEAFF
many,TRBJ2-5,-,TRBV29-1,TGCAGCGTTGATCTGGCGTTACAAGAGACCCAGTACTTC,CSVDLALQETQYF
few,TRBJ2-7,-,TRBV6-5,TGTGCCAGCAGTTTCAGGGCCTCCTCCTACGAGCAGTACTTC,CASSFRASSYEQYF
many,TRBJ2-7,TRBD2,TRBV12-3/TRBV12-4,TGTGCCAGCAGCTTACTAGCGGGAGGAGGCGAGCAGTACTTC,CASSLLAGGGEQYF
-,TRBJ2-6,-,TRBV4-3,TGCGCCAGCAGCCAAGTTTACGGAGGGTTTGGGGCCAACGTCCTGACTTTC,CASSQVYGGFGANVLTF